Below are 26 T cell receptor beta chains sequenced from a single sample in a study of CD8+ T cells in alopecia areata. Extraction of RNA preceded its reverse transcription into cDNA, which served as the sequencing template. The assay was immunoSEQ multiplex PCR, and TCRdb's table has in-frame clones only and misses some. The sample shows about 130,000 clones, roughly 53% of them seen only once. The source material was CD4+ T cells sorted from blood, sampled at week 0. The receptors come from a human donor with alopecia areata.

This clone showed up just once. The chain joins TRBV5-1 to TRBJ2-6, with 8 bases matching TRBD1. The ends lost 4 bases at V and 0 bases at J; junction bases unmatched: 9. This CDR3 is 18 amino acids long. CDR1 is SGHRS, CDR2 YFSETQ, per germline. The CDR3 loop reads CASSREQGDLSGANVLTF. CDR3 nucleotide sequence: TGCGCCAGCAGCCGAGAACAGGGGGACCTCTCTGGGGCCAACGTCCTGACTTTC. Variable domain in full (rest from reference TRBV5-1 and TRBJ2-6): KAGVTQTPRYLIKTRGQQVTLSCSPISGHRSVSWYQQTPGQGLQFLFEYFSETQRNKGNFPGRFSGRQFSNSRSEMNVSTLELGDSALYLCASSREQGDLSGANVLTFGAGSRLTVL.

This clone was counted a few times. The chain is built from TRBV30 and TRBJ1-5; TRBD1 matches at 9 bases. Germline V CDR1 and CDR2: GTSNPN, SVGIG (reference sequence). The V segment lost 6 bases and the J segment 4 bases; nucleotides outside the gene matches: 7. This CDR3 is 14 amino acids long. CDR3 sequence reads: CACATGTGNQPQHF. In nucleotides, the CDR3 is TGTGCCTGTGCAACCGGGACAGGGAATCAGCCCCAGCATTTT.

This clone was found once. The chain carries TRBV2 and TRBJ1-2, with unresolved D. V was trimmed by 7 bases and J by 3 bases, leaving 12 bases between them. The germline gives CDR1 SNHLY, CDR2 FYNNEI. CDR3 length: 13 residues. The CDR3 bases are TGTGCCAGCACAAGCAGGACTTACTATGGCTACACCTTC. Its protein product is CASTSRTYYGYTF.

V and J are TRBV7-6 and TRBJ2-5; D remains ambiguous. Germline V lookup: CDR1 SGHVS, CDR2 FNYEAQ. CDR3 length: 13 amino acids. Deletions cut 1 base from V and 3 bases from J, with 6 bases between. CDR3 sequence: CASSLVWKETQYF. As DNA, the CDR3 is TGTGCCAGCAGCTTAGTCTGGAAAGAGACCCAGTACTTC.

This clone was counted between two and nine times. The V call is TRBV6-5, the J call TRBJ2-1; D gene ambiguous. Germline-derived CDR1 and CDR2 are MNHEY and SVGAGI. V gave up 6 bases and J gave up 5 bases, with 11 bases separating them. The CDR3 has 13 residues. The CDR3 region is CASRFWRHNEQFF. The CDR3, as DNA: TGTGCCAGCAGATTCTGGCGCCACAATGAGCAGTTCTTC.

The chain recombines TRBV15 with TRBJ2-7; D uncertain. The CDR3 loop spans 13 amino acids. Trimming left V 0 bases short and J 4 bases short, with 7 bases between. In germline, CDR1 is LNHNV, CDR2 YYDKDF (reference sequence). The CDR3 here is CATSRDLPYEQYF. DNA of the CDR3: TGTGCCACCAGCAGAGATTTGCCTTACGAGCAGTACTTC.

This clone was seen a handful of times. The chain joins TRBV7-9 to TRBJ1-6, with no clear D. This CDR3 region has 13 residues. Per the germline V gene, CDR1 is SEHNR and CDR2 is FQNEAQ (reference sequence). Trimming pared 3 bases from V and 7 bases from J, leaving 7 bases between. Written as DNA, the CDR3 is TGTGCCAGCAGCTTGGGAATGAATTCACCCCTCCACTTT. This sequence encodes CASSLGMNSPLHF.

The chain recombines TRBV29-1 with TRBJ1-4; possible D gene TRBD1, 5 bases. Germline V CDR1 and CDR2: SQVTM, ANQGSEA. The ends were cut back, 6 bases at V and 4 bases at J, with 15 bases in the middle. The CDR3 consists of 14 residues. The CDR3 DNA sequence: TGCAGCGTCTCCCGGGACCGATTTAATGAAAAACTGTTTTTT. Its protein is CSVSRDRFNEKLFF.

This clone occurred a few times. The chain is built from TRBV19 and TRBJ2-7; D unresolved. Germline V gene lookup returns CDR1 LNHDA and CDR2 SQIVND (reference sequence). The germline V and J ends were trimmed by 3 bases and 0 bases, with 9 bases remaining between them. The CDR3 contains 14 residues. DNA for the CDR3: TGTGCCAGTAGTATTCGGCGGAGCTCCTACGAGCAGTACTTC. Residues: CASSIRRSSYEQYF.

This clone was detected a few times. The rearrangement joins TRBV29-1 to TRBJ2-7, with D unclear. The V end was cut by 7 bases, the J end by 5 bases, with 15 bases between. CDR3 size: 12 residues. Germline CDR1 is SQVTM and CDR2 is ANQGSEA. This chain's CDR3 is CSAGFGQHEQYF. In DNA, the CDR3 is TGCAGCGCCGGGTTTGGGCAACACGAGCAGTACTTC.

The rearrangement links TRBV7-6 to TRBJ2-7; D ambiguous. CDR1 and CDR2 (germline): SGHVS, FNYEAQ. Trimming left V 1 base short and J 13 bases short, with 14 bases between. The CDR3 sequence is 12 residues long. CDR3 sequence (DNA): TGTGCCAGCAGCTTAGAAGGACGCGACATCTACTTC. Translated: CASSLEGRDIYF. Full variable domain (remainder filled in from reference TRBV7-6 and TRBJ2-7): GAGVSQSPRYKVTKRGQDVALRCDPISGHVSLYWYRQALGQGPEFLTYFNYEAQQDKSGLPNDRFSAERPEGSISTLTIQRTEQRDSAMYRCASSLEGRDIYFGPGTRLTVT.

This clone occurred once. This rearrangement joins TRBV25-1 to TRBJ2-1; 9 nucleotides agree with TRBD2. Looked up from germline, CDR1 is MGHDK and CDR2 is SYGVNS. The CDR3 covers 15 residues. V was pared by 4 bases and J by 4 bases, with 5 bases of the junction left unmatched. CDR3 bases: TGTGCCAGCAGTGGGTCGCTAGCGGGGTACAATGAGCAGTTCTTC. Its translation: CASSGSLAGYNEQFF.

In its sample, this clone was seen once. CDR3 sequence (DNA): TGTGCCATCTCGTGGCAGGGGGCGAACGGGGAGCTGTTTTTT. Translating gives CAISWQGANGELFF. The chain is built from TRBV10-3 and TRBJ2-2, with 8 bases aligning to TRBD1. Germline CDR1 ENHRY, CDR2 SYGVKD. The CDR3 extends over 14 amino acids. J gave up 7 bases and V 8 bases, and 9 bases lay outside the gene matches.

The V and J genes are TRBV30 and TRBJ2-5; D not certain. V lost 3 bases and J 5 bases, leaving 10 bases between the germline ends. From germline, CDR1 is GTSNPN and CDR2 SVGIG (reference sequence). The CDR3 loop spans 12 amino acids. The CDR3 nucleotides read TGTGCCTGGAGACCGACTGGTGAGACCCAGTACTTC. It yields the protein CAWRPTGETQYF.

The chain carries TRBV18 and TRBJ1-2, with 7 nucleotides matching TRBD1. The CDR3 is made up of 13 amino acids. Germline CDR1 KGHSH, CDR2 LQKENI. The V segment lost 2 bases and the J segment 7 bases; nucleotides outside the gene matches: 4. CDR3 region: CASSPTGVGGYTF. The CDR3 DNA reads TGTGCCAGCTCACCAACAGGGGTTGGTGGCTACACCTTC.

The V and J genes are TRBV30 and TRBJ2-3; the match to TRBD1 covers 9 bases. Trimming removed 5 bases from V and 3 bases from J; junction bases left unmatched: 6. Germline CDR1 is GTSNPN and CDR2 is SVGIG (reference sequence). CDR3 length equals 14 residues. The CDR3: CAWGNRGQTDTQYF. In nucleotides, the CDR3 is TGTGCCTGGGGAAACAGGGGGCAGACAGATACGCAGTATTTT.

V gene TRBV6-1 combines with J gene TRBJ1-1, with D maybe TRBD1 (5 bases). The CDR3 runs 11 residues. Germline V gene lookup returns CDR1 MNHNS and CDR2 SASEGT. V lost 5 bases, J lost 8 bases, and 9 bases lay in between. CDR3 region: CASSYRSEAFF. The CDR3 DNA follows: TGTGCCAGCAGTTACAGGTCGGAAGCTTTCTTT.

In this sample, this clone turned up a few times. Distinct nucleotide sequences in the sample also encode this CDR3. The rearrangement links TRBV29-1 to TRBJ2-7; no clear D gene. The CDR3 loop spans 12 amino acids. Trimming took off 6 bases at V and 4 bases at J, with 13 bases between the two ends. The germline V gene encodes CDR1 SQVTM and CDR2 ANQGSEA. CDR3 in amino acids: CSVSDGTYEQYF. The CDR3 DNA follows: TGCAGCGTATCGGACGGAACTTACGAGCAGTACTTC.

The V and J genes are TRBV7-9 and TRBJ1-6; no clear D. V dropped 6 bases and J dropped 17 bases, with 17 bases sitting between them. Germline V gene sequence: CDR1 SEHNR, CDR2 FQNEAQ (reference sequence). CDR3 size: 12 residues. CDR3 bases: TGTGCCAGCAGTCTAGGGATCCCACCGTTCCACTTT. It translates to CASSLGIPPFHF.

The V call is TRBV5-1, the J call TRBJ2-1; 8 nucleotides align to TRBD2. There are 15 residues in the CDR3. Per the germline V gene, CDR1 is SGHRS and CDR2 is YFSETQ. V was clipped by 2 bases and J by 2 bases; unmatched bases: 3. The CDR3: CASSFSGGAYNEQFF. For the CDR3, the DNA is TGCGCCAGCAGCTTTTCGGGAGGGGCCTACAATGAGCAGTTCTTC.

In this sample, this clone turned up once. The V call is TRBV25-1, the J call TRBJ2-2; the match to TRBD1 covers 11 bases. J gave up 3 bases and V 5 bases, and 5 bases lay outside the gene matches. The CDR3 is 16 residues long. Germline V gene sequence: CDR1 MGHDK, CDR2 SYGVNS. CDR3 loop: CASSSRGQGDTGELFF. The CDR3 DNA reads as TGTGCCAGCAGTTCCCGGGGACAGGGGGACACCGGGGAGCTGTTTTTT.

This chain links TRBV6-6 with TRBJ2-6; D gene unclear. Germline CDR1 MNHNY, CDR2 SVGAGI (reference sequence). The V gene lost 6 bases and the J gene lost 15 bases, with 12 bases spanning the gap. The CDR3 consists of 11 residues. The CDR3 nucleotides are TGTGCCAGCAGGAAAGATAAGGACCTGACTTTC. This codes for CASRKDKDLTF.

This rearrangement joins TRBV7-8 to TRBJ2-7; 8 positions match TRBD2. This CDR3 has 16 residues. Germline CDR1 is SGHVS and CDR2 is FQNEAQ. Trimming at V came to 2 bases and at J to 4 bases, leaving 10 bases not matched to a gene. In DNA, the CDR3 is TGTGCCAGCAGCTTAATCCCCCAAGCGGGGGTATACGAGCAGTACTTC. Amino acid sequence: CASSLIPQAGVYEQYF.

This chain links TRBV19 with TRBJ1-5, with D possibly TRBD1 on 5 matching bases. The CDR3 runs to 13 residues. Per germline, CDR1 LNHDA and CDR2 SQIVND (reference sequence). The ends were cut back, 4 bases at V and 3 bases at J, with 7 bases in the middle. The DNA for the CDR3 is TGTGCCAGTAGTAGGGACGTCAATCAGCCCCAGCATTTT. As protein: CASSRDVNQPQHF.

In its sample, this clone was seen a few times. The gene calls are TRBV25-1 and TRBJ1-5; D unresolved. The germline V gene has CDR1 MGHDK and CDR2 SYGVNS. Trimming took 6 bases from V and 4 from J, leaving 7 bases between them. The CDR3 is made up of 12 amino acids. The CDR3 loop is CASRRQNQPQHF. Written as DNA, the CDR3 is TGTGCCAGCAGGAGGCAAAATCAGCCCCAGCATTTT.

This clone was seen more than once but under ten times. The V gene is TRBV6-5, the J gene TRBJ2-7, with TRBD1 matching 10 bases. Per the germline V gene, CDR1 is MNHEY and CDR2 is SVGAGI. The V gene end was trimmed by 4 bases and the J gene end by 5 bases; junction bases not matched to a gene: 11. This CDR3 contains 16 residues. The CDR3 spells CASSSIIRDRGHEQYF. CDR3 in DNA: TGTGCCAGCAGTTCCATTATCCGGGACAGGGGCCACGAGCAGTACTTC.